The 8 T cell receptor beta chains below were found in one sample sequenced in a study of OX40 agonist ivuxolimab in advanced cancers. The assay was immunoSEQ multiplex PCR, and TCRdb's table has in-frame clones only and misses some. The data hold about 79,000 clones, with under 85% observed a single time. Sequencing used CD4+ or CD8+ T cells sorted from blood, obtained in a trial of the OX40 agonist ivuxolimab. The origin of the receptors is an adult with an advanced solid tumor such as melanoma, head and neck, liver or kidney cancer.

Only one count was recorded for this clone. This rearrangement joins TRBV2 to TRBJ1-3; D is undetermined. V shed 6 bases and J shed 1 base, with 16 bases lying between them. CDR1 is SNHLY and CDR2 is FYNNEI in the germline V gene. The CDR3 covers 16 residues. The CDR3 DNA is TGTGCCAGCAGAGGAGCCCAGGCAAGGTCTGGAAACACCATATATTTT. It encodes CASRGAQARSGNTIYF.

The gene calls are TRBV7-9 and TRBJ2-3; 10 positions match TRBD2. The length of the CDR3 is 18 residues. Trimming removed 7 bases from V and 4 bases from J; junction bases left unmatched: 17. Germline V gene data show CDR1 as SEHNR and CDR2 as FQNEAQ (reference sequence). CDR3 in DNA: TGTGCCAGCACCTTCCGGTCCTTAGCGGGAGGTGGGTCAGATACGCAGTATTTT. Translation gives CASTFRSLAGGGSDTQYF.

The V gene is TRBV19, the J gene TRBJ2-7, with 11 bases fitting TRBD1. The J segment lost 5 bases and the V segment lost 3 bases, leaving 3 bases of the junction unmatched. The CDR3 loop spans 14 amino acids. Germline values: CDR1 LNHDA, CDR2 SQIVND (reference sequence). This CDR3 is CASSIGQGANEQYF. The CDR3 DNA follows: TGTGCCAGTAGTATCGGACAGGGGGCGAACGAGCAGTACTTC.

The chain links TRBV5-5 to TRBJ2-7; D is unresolved. This CDR3 is built from 12 residues. V shed 0 bases and J shed 4 bases, with 5 bases lying between them. Germline V gives CDR1 SGHKS, CDR2 YYEKEE (reference sequence). The CDR3 DNA reads TGTGCCAGCAGCTTGGTTGGGTACGAGCAGTACTTC. Protein sequence: CASSLVGYEQYF.

The chain links TRBV28 to TRBJ2-5, with 8 positions matching TRBD1. After removal of 7 bases from V and 5 bases from J, the junction contained 6 bases not matched to a gene. The CDR3 is 13 amino acids. Germline CDR1 MDHEN, CDR2 SYDVKM. CDR3 sequence: CASNGGDRETQYF. The CDR3 nucleotides read TGTGCCAGCAACGGCGGGGACAGGGAGACCCAGTACTTC.

V usage is TRBV6-6 and J usage is TRBJ2-5, with D hard to call. The assigned J gene may be wrong: the sequence end matches TRBJ2-7 better. The CDR3 extends over 13 amino acids. Germline V gene sequence: CDR1 MNHNY, CDR2 SVGAGI (reference sequence). The DNA of the CDR3 is TGTGCCAGTAACGTCTCACCCCCGTACGAGCAGTACTTC. Translating gives CASNVSPPYEQYF.

The chain recombines TRBV7-8 with TRBJ2-5; 7 positions agree with TRBD2. The end of the DNA fits TRBJ2-7 better, so the J call may be wrong. Per the germline V gene, CDR1 is SGHVS and CDR2 is FQNEAQ. This CDR3 region has 14 residues. The CDR3 region has the DNA TGTGCCAGCAGCGCGTGGGGCGGGAGCTACGAGCAGTACTTC. Amino acids: CASSAWGGSYEQYF.

The chain combines TRBV7-9 with TRBJ2-7; 7 bases match TRBD1. The germline gives CDR1 SEHNR, CDR2 FQNEAQ (reference sequence). This CDR3 is built from 16 residues. J was trimmed by 0 bases and V by 6 bases; bases with no gene match: 11. In nucleotides, the CDR3 is TGTGCCAGCAGTCCGCTGCCGGGACAGAGCTCCTACGAGCAGTACTTC. It yields the protein CASSPLPGQSSYEQYF.